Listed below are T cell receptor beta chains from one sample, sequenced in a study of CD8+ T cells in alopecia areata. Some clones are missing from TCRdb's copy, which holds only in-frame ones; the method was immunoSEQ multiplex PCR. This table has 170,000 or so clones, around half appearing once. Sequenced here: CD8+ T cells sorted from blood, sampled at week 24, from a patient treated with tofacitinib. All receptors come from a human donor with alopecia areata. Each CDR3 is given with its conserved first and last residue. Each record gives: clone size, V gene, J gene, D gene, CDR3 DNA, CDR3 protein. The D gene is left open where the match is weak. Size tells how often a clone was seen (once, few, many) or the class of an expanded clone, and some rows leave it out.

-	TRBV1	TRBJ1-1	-	TGCACCAGCAGCCAACACTCTTTAAACACTGAAGCTTTCTTT	CTSSQHSLNTEAFF
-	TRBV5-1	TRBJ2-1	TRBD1	TGCGCCAGCAGCCCAACCAGGGGGCTCGGGCAGTTCTTC	CASSPTRGLGQFF
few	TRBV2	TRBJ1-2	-	TGTGCCAGCCGGGACGGCGGTAGTGGCTTCTATGGCTACACCTTC	CASRDGGSGFYGYTF
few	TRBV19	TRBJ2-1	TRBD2	TGTGCCAGTGGGCGGGGGGGCAATGAGCAGTTCTTC	CASGRGGNEQFF
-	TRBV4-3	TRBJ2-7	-	TGCGCCAGCAGCCAAGACAGAACGTCCTACGAGCAGTACTTC	CASSQDRTSYEQYF
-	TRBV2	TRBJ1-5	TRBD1	TGTGCCAGCAGCGGACAGGACCTTAGCAATCAGCCCCAGCATTTT	CASSGQDLSNQPQHF
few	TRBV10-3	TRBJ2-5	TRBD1	TGTGCCATCAGTGCTGGGACAGGGAAGGCCGAGACCCAGTACTTC	CAISAGTGKAETQYF
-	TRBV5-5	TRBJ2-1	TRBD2	TGTGCCAGCAGCTTGCGGCCTAGCGGAGGCAACAATGAGCAGTTCTTC	CASSLRPSGGNNEQFF
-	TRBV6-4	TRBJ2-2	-	TGTGCCAGCAGTGATGAGGGAGGATCCGGGGAGCTGTTTTTT	CASSDEGGSGELFF
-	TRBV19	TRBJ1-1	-	TGTGCCAGTAGGCCAGCGTATGGAAACACTGAAGCTTTCTTT	CASRPAYGNTEAFF
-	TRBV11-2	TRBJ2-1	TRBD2	TGTGCCAGCAGTTCAGCGGGGAGCTCCTACAATGAGCAGTTCTTC	CASSSAGSSYNEQFF